The rows below give T cell receptor beta chains drawn from one sample of a study of cytomegalovirus exposure and HLA in healthy donors. Using immunoSEQ multiplex PCR, the repertoire was profiled, and TCRdb retains in-frame clones only, with some absent. This repertoire comprises approximately 80,000 clones; its ten largest clones make up around 1.1%. Material for sequencing was PBMCs. The receptors originated from a young woman in good health and CMV-seronegative. The CDR3 runs from the conserved cysteine through the conserved F or W. The D gene is left open where the match is weak.

>.|TRBJ1-5|TRBV28
CASSFPGLNQPQHF
TGTGCCAGCAGTTTTCCAGGACTCAATCAGCCCCAGCATTTT
>TRBD1|TRBJ1-1|TRBV4-1
CASSRPGQGNTEAFF
TGCGCCAGCAGCCGCCCCGGACAGGGGAACACTGAAGCTTTCTTT
>.|TRBJ2-3|TRBV10-2
CASQPRQGHTDTQYF
TGCGCCAGCCAGCCAAGGCAGGGACACACAGATACGCAGTATTTT
>.|TRBJ2-7|TRBV6-1
CASSEIYGSYEQYF
TGTGCCAGCAGTGAAATCTACGGTAGCTACGAGCAGTACTTC
>.|TRBJ2-3|TRBV6-1
CASSEGRRDTQYF
TGTGCCAGCAGTGAGGGGAGGCGCGATACGCAGTATTTT
>.|TRBJ1-2|TRBV7-9
CASSSRVGNYGYTF
TGTGCCAGCAGCTCCAGAGTGGGCAACTATGGCTACACCTTC
>TRBD2|TRBJ2-1|TRBV30
CAWSGRGGSDNEQFF
TGTGCCTGGAGTGGGCGGGGGGGCTCCGACAATGAGCAGTTCTTC
>.|TRBJ2-7|TRBV7-8
CASSSRYGGYEQYF
TGTGCCAGCAGCTCACGATACGGGGGTTACGAGCAGTACTTC
>.|TRBJ2-7|TRBV30
CAWSVLIFSYEQYF
TGTGCCTGGAGTGTACTTATTTTCTCCTACGAGCAGTACTTC
>.|TRBJ1-1|TRBV15
CATSRDGRGIAEAFF
TGTGCCACCAGCAGAGATGGCAGGGGCATTGCTGAAGCTTTCTTT
>.|TRBJ1-1|TRBV25-1
CASSESALGASTEAFF
TGTGCCAGCAGTGAGTCCGCACTGGGAGCGAGCACTGAAGCTTTCTTT
>TRBD2|TRBJ2-5|TRBV5-1
CASSGGLAGAIQETQYF
TGCGCCAGCAGCGGGGGACTAGCGGGAGCAATTCAAGAGACCCAGTACTTC
>.|TRBJ2-7|TRBV4-1
CASSPPGSYEQYF
TGCGCCAGCAGCCCCCCAGGCTCCTACGAGCAGTACTTC
>.|TRBJ1-1|TRBV7-9
CASSSRILGNTEAFF
TGTGCCAGCAGCTCTAGGATCCTGGGGAACACTGAAGCTTTCTTT
>TRBD1|TRBJ1-5|TRBV2
CASREGQLNNQPQHF
TGTGCCAGCAGGGAGGGACAGCTAAACAATCAGCCCCAGCATTTT
>TRBD1|TRBJ2-1|TRBV7-9
CASRAGTGLSDEQFF
TGTGCCAGCAGAGCCGGGACAGGCCTTTCGGATGAGCAGTTCTTC
>TRBD2|TRBJ2-7|TRBV6-1
CASSEGAGVYEQYF
TGTGCCAGCAGTGAAGGGGCGGGAGTTTACGAGCAGTACTTC
>.|TRBJ2-3|TRBV20-1
CSARVADTQYF
TGCAGTGCTAGAGTCGCGGATACGCAGTATTTT
>.|TRBJ1-1|TRBV7-9
CASRGATEAFF
TGTGCCAGCAGGGGGGCGACTGAAGCTTTCTTT
>TRBD2|TRBJ2-2|TRBV6-1
CASPGTSGEAGELFF
TGTGCCAGCCCCGGGACTAGCGGGGAAGCCGGGGAGCTGTTTTTT
>TRBD1|TRBJ2-7|TRBV2
CASSRQGIGYEQYF
TGTGCCAGCAGCCGACAGGGTATTGGCTACGAGCAGTACTTC
>TRBD2|TRBJ2-3|TRBV9
CASSVSGAVTDTQYF
TGTGCCAGCAGCGTTAGCGGGGCCGTAACAGATACGCAGTATTTT
>TRBD1|TRBJ1-3|TRBV15
CATSLDGTGARNTIYF
TGTGCCACCAGCCTTGATGGGACAGGGGCGAGAAACACCATATATTTT
>.|TRBJ1-5|TRBV6-1
CASSERTDLSNQPQHF
TGTGCCAGCAGTGAAAGGACAGACCTTAGCAATCAGCCCCAGCATTTT
>TRBD2|TRBJ2-2|TRBV5-4
CASSSGLAGVTGELFF
TGTGCCAGCAGCAGCGGACTAGCGGGAGTCACCGGGGAGCTGTTTTTT
>.|TRBJ1-5|TRBV6-1
CAAEGWGNQPQHF
TGTGCCGCTGAGGGCTGGGGCAATCAGCCCCAGCATTTT
>TRBD1|TRBJ1-1|TRBV6-5
CASSRVNGQGKAFF
TGTGCCAGCAGTAGAGTTAACGGACAGGGAAAAGCTTTCTTT
>TRBD2|TRBJ2-7|TRBV7-9
CASSSGLAGAPGEQYF
TGTGCCAGCAGCTCGGGACTAGCGGGAGCCCCGGGGGAGCAGTACTTC
>TRBD1|TRBJ1-2|TRBV6-1
CASSDRGGYGYTF
TGTGCCAGCAGCGACAGGGGGGGCTATGGCTACACCTTC
>.|TRBJ1-2|TRBV2
CASSTISGAYGYTF
TGTGCCAGCAGCACAATCTCAGGGGCCTATGGCTACACCTTC
>.|TRBJ1-1|TRBV10-2
CASSESQGSLTEAFF
TGCGCCAGCAGTGAGTCGCAGGGCTCTCTAACTGAAGCTTTCTTT
>.|TRBJ1-1|TRBV6-5
CASSLEVDTEAFF
TGTGCCAGCAGCTTGGAGGTGGACACTGAAGCTTTCTTT
>.|TRBJ1-4|TRBV4-2
CASSRTVGEKLFF
TGTGCCAGCAGCCGGACAGTTGGAGAAAAACTGTTTTTT